These 32 T cell receptor beta chains came from one sample sequenced in a study of cytomegalovirus exposure and HLA in healthy donors. This PCR relied on a set of 60 Vbeta primers and 13 Jbeta primers. The data were produced by immunoSEQ multiplex PCR, yet TCRdb's version contains in-frame clones alone and is incomplete. The sample has approximately 170,000 clones, 80% seen once. The specimen sequenced was PBMCs. These TCRs come from a male donor in good health and CMV-seronegative.

The V gene is TRBV4-1, the J gene TRBJ1-5; no definite D call. The germline V gene has CDR1 MGHRA and CDR2 YSYEKL. CDR3 length equals 16 residues. The V end was cut by 0 bases, the J end by 3 bases, with 12 bases between. This CDR3 reads CASSQERLEFNQPQHF. The CDR3, as DNA: TGCGCCAGCAGCCAAGAAAGATTGGAGTTCAATCAGCCCCAGCATTTT.

The DNA of the CDR3 is TGTGCCAGCAGCGCACTAGCGGGGGTGAACACCGGGGAGCTGTTTTTT. Translated, it gives CASSALAGVNTGELFF. The chain is built from TRBV4-2 and TRBJ2-2; 11 positions match TRBD2. Germline V gives CDR1 LGHNA, CDR2 YNFKEQ. V shed 5 bases, J shed 1 base, and the junction held 3 bases outside the gene matches. The CDR3 totals 16 residues.

The chain uses TRBV7-8 and TRBJ1-1; 8 bases fit TRBD1. The CDR3 has 14 residues. The germline CDR1 and CDR2 sequences are SGHVS and FQNEAQ. The ends lost 3 bases at V and 1 base at J; junction bases unmatched: 1. The CDR3 sequence is CASSLDRANTEAFF. The DNA for the CDR3 is TGTGCCAGCAGCTTGGACAGGGCGAACACTGAAGCTTTCTTT.

The chain carries TRBV9 and TRBJ2-7, with TRBD2 matching 7 bases. Germline loops: CDR1 SGDLS, CDR2 YYNGEE. The CDR3 length is 14 residues. The trim removed 3 bases at V and 3 bases at J, leaving 6 bases unmatched. This CDR3 reads CASSGGGRGYEQYF. CDR3 DNA sequence: TGTGCCAGCAGCGGGGGGGGACGGGGCTACGAGCAGTACTTC.

This sequence joins TRBV20-1 and TRBJ1-1, with D hard to call. V lost 6 bases and J lost 8, with 13 bases in between. CDR3 size: 11 residues. CDR1 and CDR2 from the germline V gene are DFQATT and SNEGSKA (reference sequence). The CDR3 nucleotides are TGCAGTGCGGAGGTGGGCCCGGAAGCTTTCTTT. Protein product: CSAEVGPEAFF.

This clone was counted only a few times. The chain employs TRBV5-1 and TRBJ1-1; TRBD1 matches at 9 bases. The V segment lost 4 bases and the J segment 2 bases; nucleotides outside the gene matches: 6. CDR3 length: 15 amino acids. Germline lookup yields CDR1 SGHRS and CDR2 YFSETQ. The CDR3 here is CASSALTGGNTEAFF. The CDR3 DNA follows: TGCGCCAGCAGCGCGTTGACAGGGGGAAACACTGAAGCTTTCTTT.

V usage is TRBV28 and J usage is TRBJ1-5; D perhaps matches TRBD1 (5 bases). The CDR3 length is 15 residues. CDR1 is MDHEN and CDR2 is SYDVKM in the germline V gene. Trimming shortened V by 3 bases and J by 0 bases, and 9 bases separated the two germline ends. The CDR3 sequence: CASSFAGTSNQPQHF. The CDR3 DNA reads TGTGCCAGCAGTTTCGCGGGGACTAGCAATCAGCCCCAGCATTTT.

V usage is TRBV18 and J usage is TRBJ1-1, with 8 bases matching TRBD1. The V and J ends lost 6 bases and 3 bases, in that order; junction bases with no gene match: 15. The CDR3 sequence is 17 residues long. Germline V CDR1 and CDR2: KGHSH, LQKENI. CDR3 sequence (DNA): TGTGCCAGCTCTAACCAGGGGGCGGGGGAATCGGACACTGAAGCTTTCTTT. This codes for CASSNQGAGESDTEAFF.

This clone was observed a handful of times. The chain uses TRBV5-1 and TRBJ2-1, with 9 positions matching TRBD2. The V segment lost 1 base and the J segment 0 bases; nucleotides outside the gene matches: 2. CDR1 and CDR2 from the germline V gene are SGHRS and YFSETQ. CDR3 length equals 16 residues. The CDR3 loop is CASSLSSGSSYNEQFF. In nucleotides, the CDR3 is TGCGCCAGCAGCTTGAGTAGCGGGAGCTCCTACAATGAGCAGTTCTTC. Together with reference TRBV5-1 and TRBJ2-1, the CDR3 gives the full variable domain: KAGVTQTPRYLIKTRGQQVTLSCSPISGHRSVSWYQQTPGQGLQFLFEYFSETQRNKGNFPGRFSGRQFSNSRSEMNVSTLELGDSALYLCASSLSSGSSYNEQFFGPGTRLTVL.

The V gene is TRBV6-6, the J gene TRBJ1-4; a weak D match, TRBD1 (6 bases). Germline CDR1 and CDR2: MNHNY and SVGAGI (reference sequence). CDR3 length: 13 residues. V lost 0 bases to trimming and J lost 11 bases, with 10 bases between them. The CDR3 region is CASSYSVTGKLFF. The CDR3 DNA reads as TGTGCCAGCAGTTACTCCGTTACAGGGAAACTGTTTTTT.

The V gene is TRBV9, the J gene TRBJ1-5; D may be TRBD1 (6 bases). V lost 3 bases and J lost 8, with 12 bases in between. The CDR3 is 13 residues long. Germline V gene lookup returns CDR1 SGDLS and CDR2 YYNGEE. The CDR3 DNA sequence: TGTGCCAGCAGCGAGGACAGTAGGGAGCCCCAGCATTTT. It specifies CASSEDSREPQHF.

This clone was observed a few times. This rearrangement joins TRBV19 to TRBJ1-5; D not certain. The V gene lost 6 bases and the J gene lost 4 bases, with 13 bases spanning the gap. Germline V CDR1 and CDR2: LNHDA, SQIVND (reference sequence). There are 14 residues in the CDR3. CDR3 residues: CASSPDGGNQPQHF. The DNA of the CDR3 is TGTGCCAGTAGCCCGGACGGAGGTAATCAGCCCCAGCATTTT. Full variable domain (remainder filled in from reference TRBV19 and TRBJ1-5): DGGITQSPKYLFRKEGQNVTLSCEQNLNHDAMYWYRQDPGQGLRLIYYSQIVNDFQKGDIAEGYSVSREKKESFPLTVTSAQKNPTAFYLCASSPDGGNQPQHFGDGTRLSIL.

The J gene is TRBJ2-1, the V gene TRBV5-1, with TRBD2 matching 13 bases. The CDR3 sequence is 18 residues long. Looked up from germline, CDR1 is SGHRS and CDR2 is YFSETQ. V lost 2 bases and J lost 1; bases outside the gene matches: 6. The CDR3 loop is CASSLPTSGGTSYNEQFF. The CDR3 nucleotides read TGCGCCAGCAGCTTACCGACTAGCGGGGGGACTTCCTACAATGAGCAGTTCTTC.

The chain's CDR3 is CASARLAGVREQFF. Here the CDR3 DNA reads TGTGCCAGCGCGAGACTAGCGGGGGTGCGTGAGCAGTTCTTC. The chain employs TRBV19 and TRBJ2-1; TRBD2 aligns across 12 bases. The CDR3 runs 14 residues. Germline loops: CDR1 LNHDA, CDR2 SQIVND (reference sequence). V shed 9 bases, J shed 9 bases, and the junction held 9 bases outside the gene matches.

This chain connects TRBV27 to TRBJ2-1, with TRBD1 matching over 10 bases. The junction had 10 bases not matched to a gene; V was cut back by 7 bases and J by 7 bases. Germline V lookup: CDR1 MNHEY, CDR2 SMNVEV (reference sequence). This CDR3 comprises 15 residues. The CDR3 sequence is CASTPGTGVFNEQFF. CDR3 nucleotide sequence: TGTGCCAGCACCCCGGGGACAGGGGTTTTTAATGAGCAGTTCTTC.

The chain is built from TRBV9 and TRBJ1-2, with TRBD1 matching over 9 bases. There are 20 residues in the CDR3. Germline trimming cut 4 bases from V and 4 bases from J; bases unmatched to any gene: 23. Germline CDR1 is SGDLS and CDR2 is YYNGEE. The CDR3 DNA sequence: TGTGCCAGCAGCAATGCCGGGACAGGGACCTTGCGAAGCCGTACCTATGGCTACACCTTC. The encoded protein is CASSNAGTGTLRSRTYGYTF.

The table lists this clone with a few counts. Germline is not matched at one junction end, which may reflect a read error. The CDR3 DNA reads as TGTGCCAGCAGCAAAGACCTTAATCAGCCCCAGCATTTT. Translated, it gives CASSKDLNQPQHF. The V call is TRBV14, the J call TRBJ1-5, with no clear D. This CDR3 contains 13 residues. Germline CDR1 is SGHDN and CDR2 is FVKESK.

The J gene is TRBJ2-7, the V gene TRBV7-9, with 7 bases aligning to TRBD2. This CDR3 contains 14 residues. Germline V CDR1 and CDR2: SEHNR, FQNEAQ (reference sequence). V lost 5 bases to trimming and J lost 0 bases; unmatched junction nucleotides: 4. The CDR3 reads CASSLGGVSYEQYF. The CDR3 DNA follows: TGTGCCAGCAGCCTGGGGGGGGTCTCCTACGAGCAGTACTTC.

The CDR3 reads CASSEIWGRGDEQYF. As DNA, the CDR3 is TGTGCCAGCAGTGAAATCTGGGGCAGGGGCGACGAGCAGTACTTC. The gene calls are TRBV6-1 and TRBJ2-7, with a weak D call TRBD1 (6 bases). Germline V lookup: CDR1 MNHNS, CDR2 SASEGT. The CDR3 sequence is 15 residues long. V was trimmed by 2 bases and J by 5 bases, leaving 16 bases between them.

The chain is built from TRBV5-4 and TRBJ1-3, with a possible D match to TRBD1 (6 bases). The CDR3 spans 14 residues. Trimming stripped 2 bases from V and 1 base from J, with 7 bases between. Germline-derived CDR1 and CDR2 are SGHNT and YYREEE (reference sequence). CDR3 nucleotides: TGTGCCAGCAGCTTACAGGGATCTGGAAACACCATATATTTT. This gives the protein CASSLQGSGNTIYF.

V usage is TRBV6-1 and J usage is TRBJ1-5; the match to TRBD1 covers 7 bases. The CDR3 is 15 residues long. The germline CDR1 and CDR2 sequences are MNHNS and SASEGT. V lost 7 bases, J lost 7 bases, and 13 bases stayed unmatched. This chain's CDR3 is CASTLPTGLWQPQHF. CDR3 in DNA: TGTGCCAGCACCCTACCGACAGGGTTGTGGCAGCCCCAGCATTTT.

The genes are TRBV6-5 and TRBJ1-1, with 8 bases matching TRBD1. J lost 2 bases, V lost 5 bases, and 7 bases had no gene match. The CDR3 sequence is 15 residues long. Germline V gene sequence: CDR1 MNHEY, CDR2 SVGAGI. This CDR3 is CASSGEGQANTEAFF. CDR3 DNA: TGTGCCAGCAGTGGGGAGGGACAGGCCAACACTGAAGCTTTCTTT.

This clone was observed a few times. This chain uses TRBV10-3 with TRBJ1-2; D remains ambiguous. V was clipped by 0 bases and J by 10 bases, with 9 bases between them. Germline CDR1 ENHRY, CDR2 SYGVKD. The CDR3 loop spans 12 amino acids. The CDR3 reads CAISESQAPYTF. The CDR3 DNA is TGTGCCATCAGTGAGTCGCAGGCGCCCTACACCTTC.

The chain combines TRBV7-2 with TRBJ2-2, with D possibly TRBD2 on 6 matching bases. The length of the CDR3 is 15 residues. V was clipped by 5 bases and J by 3 bases, with 13 bases between them. CDR1 is SGHTA and CDR2 is FQGNSA in the germline V gene. The CDR3 bases are TGTGCCAGCAGCCCCCCGGGACTCTACACCGGGGAGCTGTTTTTT. This translates into CASSPPGLYTGELFF.

The chain links TRBV6-5 to TRBJ1-2; 7 bases align to TRBD1. In germline, CDR1 is MNHEY, CDR2 SVGAGI. The CDR3 has 15 amino acids. V gave up 5 bases and J gave up 4 bases; unmatched junction bases: 10. CDR3 residues: CASSRALGQIYGYTF. DNA for the CDR3: TGTGCCAGCAGTCGAGCCTTGGGACAGATCTATGGCTACACCTTC.

The gene calls are TRBV30 and TRBJ1-3; 7 positions agree with TRBD1. Germline values: CDR1 GTSNPN, CDR2 SVGIG (reference sequence). J was trimmed by 3 bases and V by 3 bases; bases with no gene match: 8. CDR3 length: 15 residues. The CDR3 is CAWRDHRGNGNTIYF. DNA for the CDR3: TGTGCCTGGAGGGACCACAGGGGTAATGGAAACACCATATATTTT.

The chain links TRBV20-1 to TRBJ1-2; D gene uncertain. The CDR3 has 11 amino acids. CDR1 and CDR2 from the germline V gene are DFQATT and SNEGSKA (reference sequence). V was cut by 2 bases and J by 2 bases, with 3 bases left in between. The chain's CDR3 is CSARQNYGYTF. For the CDR3, the DNA is TGCAGTGCTAGACAGAACTATGGCTACACCTTC.

The chain has TRBV7-2 and TRBJ2-3; 9 bases align to TRBD2. V lost 1 base to trimming and J lost 3 bases; unmatched junction nucleotides: 2. Germline assignment: CDR1 SGHTA and CDR2 FQGNSA. The CDR3 is 15 residues long. CDR3 region: CASSLVRGGTDTQYF. The CDR3 bases are TGTGCCAGCAGCTTAGTGCGGGGGGGGACAGATACGCAGTATTTT.

This clone was recorded once. The chain's CDR3 is CASRRWDRATYEQYF. CDR3 sequence (DNA): TGTGCCAGCAGGAGATGGGACAGGGCCACCTACGAGCAGTACTTC. The chain combines TRBV28 with TRBJ2-7, with 9 bases lining up with TRBD1. In germline, CDR1 is MDHEN, CDR2 SYDVKM. The CDR3 loop spans 15 amino acids. The junction had 8 bases not matched to a gene; V was cut back by 6 bases and J by 2 bases.

This clone was counted only a few times. The genes are TRBV2 and TRBJ2-1, with 7 positions matching TRBD1. With 5 bases clipped from V and 1 base from J, the junction kept 8 bases outside the gene matches. Per germline, CDR1 SNHLY and CDR2 FYNNEI. The CDR3 runs to 16 residues. In nucleotides, the CDR3 is TGTGCCAGCAGTCGGGAACCGGGACAGTCCTACAATGAGCAGTTCTTC. It specifies CASSREPGQSYNEQFF.

As DNA, the CDR3 is TGTGCCAGTAGTATAAACAGGGGCACTGAAGCTTTCTTT. Translation: CASSINRGTEAFF. The rearrangement joins TRBV19 to TRBJ1-1, with 7 bases lining up with TRBD1. The CDR3 length is 13 residues. CDR1 and CDR2 from the germline V gene are LNHDA and SQIVND (reference sequence). The junction had 1 base not matched to a gene; V was cut back by 2 bases and J by 4 bases.

The V and J genes are TRBV6-1 and TRBJ1-1; D is perhaps TRBD1 (6 bases). With 4 bases removed from V and 4 bases from J, the gap between germline ends came to 13 bases. CDR1 is MNHNS and CDR2 is SASEGT in the germline V gene. This CDR3 spans 14 amino acids. CDR3 sequence reads: CASSGKGHLTEAFF. The CDR3 DNA reads TGTGCCAGCAGTGGAAAGGGACATCTCACTGAAGCTTTCTTT.